The 21 T cell receptor beta chains presented below share a single source sample, sequenced in a study of blood T cell repertoires in COVID-19. Generated by immunoSEQ multiplex PCR, the TCRdb table keeps only in-frame clones and is missing some. This sample yields over 450,000 clones, of which approximately 89% are seen a single time; 0.9% belongs to the top ten. Sequencing was performed on peripheral blood. These receptors were taken from a man between 18 and 29 years old with COVID-19, enrolled during active disease.

J is TRBJ2-7 and V is TRBV9; TRBD2 aligns across 9 bases. This CDR3 contains 15 residues. Germline CDR1 is SGDLS and CDR2 is YYNGEE. V dropped 0 bases and J dropped 2; count of bases not matched to a gene: 3. CDR3 nucleotides: TGTGCCAGCAGCGTAGGGCCTAGCGGGGCCTACGAGCAGTACTTC. This codes for CASSVGPSGAYEQYF.

The V gene is TRBV10-3, the J gene TRBJ2-1; D is unresolved. This CDR3 contains 12 residues. The V end was cut by 8 bases, the J end by 5 bases, with 10 bases between. Per the germline V gene, CDR1 is ENHRY and CDR2 is SYGVKD. The CDR3 DNA reads TGTGCCATCTCGTCCCGCGACAATGAGCAGTTCTTC. Its translation: CAISSRDNEQFF.

The V call is TRBV19, the J call TRBJ2-7, with a possible D match to TRBD1 (5 bases). Germline CDR1 and CDR2: LNHDA and SQIVND (reference sequence). Trimming cost V 3 bases and J 4 bases, with 13 bases left between them. The CDR3 contains 14 residues. The CDR3 here is CASSIGGQGYEQYF. CDR3 nucleotide sequence: TGTGCCAGTAGTATCGGTGGGCAGGGTTACGAGCAGTACTTC.

The chain combines TRBV3-1 (or the pseudogene TRBV3-2) with TRBJ2-2, with D maybe TRBD2 (6 bases). Trimming took 1 base from V and 7 from J, leaving 16 bases between them. The CDR3 totals 16 residues. CDR1 and CDR2 from the germline V gene are LGHDT and YNNKEL (reference sequence). CDR3 sequence (DNA): TGTGCCAGCAGCCAAGTTAGCGGACCGGGTTACGGGGAGCTGTTTTTT. Encoded protein: CASSQVSGPGYGELFF.

This clone has a handful of counts. Here the CDR3 reads CASSLGSGELFF. In DNA, the CDR3 is TGTGCCAGCAGTTTAGGCAGCGGGGAGCTGTTTTTT. This sequence joins TRBV12-3 or TRBV12-4 and TRBJ2-2; D is undetermined. The CDR3 loop spans 12 amino acids. The V end lost 1 base, the J end lost 7 bases, and 4 bases lay between the germline ends.

This sequence joins TRBV5-4 and TRBJ2-5; 7 bases line up with TRBD2. After removal of 4 bases from V and 5 bases from J, the junction contained 8 bases not matched to a gene. The CDR3 loop spans 14 amino acids. Germline CDR1 SGHNT, CDR2 YYREEE (reference sequence). Here the CDR3 DNA reads TGTGCCAGCAGCACCAAGGCGGGGGTGGAGACCCAGTACTTC. Amino acid sequence: CASSTKAGVETQYF.

This clone appeared once. The CDR3 nucleotides read TGTGCCAGCAGTCACCCGGGGACAGGGGAGGGTGAGACCCAGTACTTC. This translates into CASSHPGTGEGETQYF. The chain couples TRBV6-6 to TRBJ2-5; 10 bases align to TRBD1. CDR3 length: 16 amino acids. V gave up 5 bases and J gave up 5 bases; unmatched junction bases: 11. The germline V gene has CDR1 MNHNY and CDR2 SVGAGI (reference sequence).

In this sample, this clone turned up a few times. This chain links TRBV5-4 with TRBJ1-1; 8 bases match TRBD1. Per the germline V gene, CDR1 is SGHNT and CDR2 is YYREEE (reference sequence). Losses at the gene ends were 0 bases for V and 0 bases for J; bases not matched to a gene: 4. The CDR3 totals 16 residues. CDR3 residues: CASSLGTGNLNTEAFF. The CDR3 DNA is TGTGCCAGCAGCTTGGGGACAGGGAACTTGAACACTGAAGCTTTCTTT.

Comment on this clone: The germline gene is not matched at one end of the junction; a read error may be the cause. CDR3 nucleotides: TGTGCTAGCAGCTTAGGTACTAGAAATGAGCAGTTCTTC. This codes for CASSLGTRNEQFF. The rearrangement joins TRBV7-7 to TRBJ2-1; TRBD2 is a possible D gene (5 bases). Germline V gives CDR1 SSHAT, CDR2 FNYEAQ (reference sequence). The CDR3 length is 13 residues.

V is TRBV30 and J is TRBJ1-1; a weak D match, TRBD1 (5 bases). CDR1 GTSNPN and CDR2 SVGIG come from the germline V gene (reference sequence). Trimming took 5 bases from V and 4 from J, leaving 14 bases between them. The CDR3 totals 13 residues. CDR3 sequence reads: CAWQGWGGTEAFF. The CDR3 bases are TGTGCCTGGCAAGGGTGGGGGGGCACTGAAGCTTTCTTT. Looking up the rest from reference TRBV30 and TRBJ1-1 gives the full variable domain: SQTIHQWPATLVQPVGSPLSLECTVEGTSNPNLYWYRQAAGRGLQLLFYSVGIGQISSEVPQNLSASRPQDRQFILSSKKLLLSDSGFYLCAWQGWGGTEAFFGQGTRLTVV.

This chain connects TRBV3-1 (or the pseudogene TRBV3-2) to TRBJ2-5, with TRBD2 matching over 9 bases. With V trimmed by 6 bases and J by 5 bases, 10 bases remained unmatched. Per the germline V gene, CDR1 is LGHDT and CDR2 is YNNKEL (reference sequence). This CDR3 is built from 15 residues. CDR3 in amino acids: CASSPSGVAFETQYF. CDR3 in DNA: TGTGCCAGCAGTCCTAGCGGGGTGGCTTTCGAGACCCAGTACTTC.

The rearrangement joins TRBV5-5 to TRBJ2-3, with a tentative D call TRBD2 (6 bases). Germline V gene data show CDR1 as SGHKS and CDR2 as YYEKEE (reference sequence). CDR3 size: 14 residues. Trimming left V 4 bases short and J 0 bases short, with 9 bases between. Written as DNA, the CDR3 is TGTGCCAGCAGCCAAAGCGGGAGCACAGATACGCAGTATTTT. Translating gives CASSQSGSTDTQYF.

V is TRBV7-2 and J is TRBJ2-1, with 7 bases lining up with TRBD1. V dropped 1 base and J dropped 2; count of bases not matched to a gene: 2. The CDR3 is made up of 15 amino acids. Germline loops: CDR1 SGHTA, CDR2 FQGNSA. In DNA, the CDR3 is TGTGCCAGCAGCTTAGAAGGGGGCCCCTACAATGAGCAGTTCTTC. Protein product: CASSLEGGPYNEQFF.

A word on this clone: This CDR3 is also generated by other DNA sequences in the sample. The chain has TRBV19 and TRBJ2-5, with 7 nucleotides matching TRBD2. There are 13 residues in the CDR3. Germline CDR1 is LNHDA and CDR2 is SQIVND (reference sequence). Losses at the gene ends were 1 base for V and 4 bases for J; bases not matched to a gene: 0. The chain's CDR3 is CASSIAGGETQYF. DNA for the CDR3: TGTGCCAGTAGTATAGCGGGGGGAGAGACCCAGTACTTC.

This chain connects TRBV19 to TRBJ2-7; D is perhaps TRBD1 (5 bases). There are 12 residues in the CDR3. Germline V gives CDR1 LNHDA, CDR2 SQIVND (reference sequence). Trimming took 6 bases from V and 4 from J, leaving 10 bases between them. CDR3 region: CASRDDSYEQYF. As DNA, the CDR3 is TGTGCCAGTAGGGATGACAGTTACGAGCAGTACTTC.

The rearrangement uses TRBV19 and TRBJ1-6; 8 positions match TRBD1. CDR1 is LNHDA and CDR2 is SQIVND in the germline V gene (reference sequence). There are 16 residues in the CDR3. V gave up 4 bases and J gave up 10 bases; unmatched junction bases: 12. For the CDR3, the DNA is TGTGCCAGTAGTAGAACCTTAAGCAGGGGGCGATCACCCCTCCACTTT. Translation: CASSRTLSRGRSPLHF.

The rearrangement joins TRBV18 to TRBJ2-1, with TRBD2 matching 12 bases. The germline gives CDR1 KGHSH, CDR2 LQKENI. This CDR3 has 14 amino acids. The trim removed 6 bases at V and 9 bases at J, leaving 6 bases unmatched. CDR3 protein: CASSQTSGRGEQFF. The CDR3 DNA reads as TGTGCCAGCTCGCAGACTAGCGGGAGAGGTGAGCAGTTCTTC.

The J gene is TRBJ1-2, the V gene TRBV29-1; 9 bases match TRBD1. Germline lookup yields CDR1 SQVTM and CDR2 ANQGSEA. J was trimmed by 6 bases and V by 4 bases; bases with no gene match: 9. This CDR3 region has 14 residues. CDR3 loop: CSVAPRQGDHGYTF. Here the CDR3 DNA reads TGCAGCGTTGCGCCGCGACAGGGGGACCATGGCTACACCTTC.

This clone was picked up one time. The gene calls are TRBV9 and TRBJ1-2; D is ambiguous. Looked up from germline, CDR1 is SGDLS and CDR2 is YYNGEE. The V end lost 0 bases, the J end lost 8 bases, and 11 bases lay between the germline ends. The CDR3 consists of 13 residues. In DNA, the CDR3 is TGTGCCAGCAGCGTAGGGGCAGGCCTGGGCTACACCTTC. It yields the protein CASSVGAGLGYTF.

The chain couples TRBV11-3 to TRBJ2-3; TRBD2 matches at 10 bases. The CDR3 has 18 amino acids. Germline loops: CDR1 SGHNT, CDR2 YENEEA. J lost 3 bases, V lost 0 bases, and 9 bases had no gene match. CDR3 sequence: CASSLDGLAGVQTDTQYF. CDR3 nucleotide sequence: TGTGCCAGCAGCTTAGACGGGCTAGCGGGAGTTCAGACAGATACGCAGTATTTT.

V usage is TRBV7-2 and J usage is TRBJ2-6; possible D gene TRBD2, 6 bases. CDR1 and CDR2 from the germline V gene are SGHTA and FQGNSA. Trimming took off 3 bases at V and 1 base at J, with 7 bases between the two ends. The CDR3 is 15 amino acids. CDR3 bases: TGTGCCAGCAGCTTCGGGGGTTCTGGGGCCAACGTCCTGACTTTC. It codes for CASSFGGSGANVLTF. The entire variable domain, with the rest obtained from reference TRBV7-2 and TRBJ2-6, is as follows: GAGVSQSPSNKVTEKGKDVELRCDPISGHTALYWYRQSLGQGLEFLIYFQGNSAPDKSGLPSDRFSAERTGGSVSTLTIQRTQQEDSAVYLCASSFGGSGANVLTFGAGSRLTVL.